This TCR beta chain was retrieved from a study of T cells in Graves' hyperthyroidism and ophthalmopathy. About the research overall: Peripheral blood was collected at initial diagnosis, before any treatment.

General study points: Most expanded thyroid clonotypes above 0.001 recurred in blood.

Hyperthyroidism, newly diagnosed and lasting under 2 months, affected patients aged 18 to 65. The length of the CDR3 is 16 residues. Trimming cost V 1 base and J 4 bases, with 14 bases left between them. Per the germline V gene, CDR1 is MNHNS and CDR2 is SASEGT. Many counts were recorded for this clonotype. The antigen is undetermined. The TCR beta CDR3 regions underwent amplification using RNA transcripts as the source. HTBI primers were used for first-round RT-PCR of the TCR CDR3. TCRdb re-called the multiplex PCR reads through MiXCR, storing one row per CDR3 protein. The repertoire holds some 400,000 distinct CDR3 sequences, approximately 20% seen once, with approximately 4% in the top ten.

Material: blood. This receptor was identified in a woman aged 18-29 years with Graves' hyperthyroidism. This chain connects TRBV6-1 to TRBJ1-5, with a weak D call TRBD1 (5 bases). The DNA for the CDR3 is TGTGCCAGCAGTGAAGTCCGGGGACGGTGGAATCAGCCCCAGCATTTT. Its translation: CASSEVRGRWNQPQHF.